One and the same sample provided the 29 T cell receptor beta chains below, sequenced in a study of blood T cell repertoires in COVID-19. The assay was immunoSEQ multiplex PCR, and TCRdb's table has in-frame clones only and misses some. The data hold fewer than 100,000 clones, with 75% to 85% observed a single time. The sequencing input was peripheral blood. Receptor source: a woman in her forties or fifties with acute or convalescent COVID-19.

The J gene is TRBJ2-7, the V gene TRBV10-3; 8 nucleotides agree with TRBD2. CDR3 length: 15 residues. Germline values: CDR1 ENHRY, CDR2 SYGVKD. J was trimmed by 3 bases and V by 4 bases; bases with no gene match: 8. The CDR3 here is CAISAAGGIGYEQYF. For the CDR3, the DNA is TGTGCCATCAGTGCTGCGGGGGGCATCGGCTACGAGCAGTACTTC.

CDR3 sequence (DNA): TGTGCCAGCAGCTTAGTTCCAGGATACTATGGCTACACCTTC. This encodes CASSLVPGYYGYTF. The gene calls are TRBV7-9 and TRBJ1-2; no clear D gene. From germline, CDR1 is SEHNR and CDR2 FQNEAQ (reference sequence). The V end was cut by 1 base, the J end by 3 bases, with 9 bases between. CDR3 length: 14 amino acids.

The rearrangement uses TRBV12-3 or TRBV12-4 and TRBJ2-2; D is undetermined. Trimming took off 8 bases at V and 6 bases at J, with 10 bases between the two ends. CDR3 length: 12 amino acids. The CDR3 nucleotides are TGTGCCAGCGATTTGGGCGCCGGGGAGCTGTTTTTT. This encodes CASDLGAGELFF.

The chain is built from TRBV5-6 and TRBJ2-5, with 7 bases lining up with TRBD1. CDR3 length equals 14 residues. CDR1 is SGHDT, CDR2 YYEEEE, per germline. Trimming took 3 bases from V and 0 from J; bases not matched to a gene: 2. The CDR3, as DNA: TGTGCCAGCAGCTCCAGGGGGTACCAAGAGACCCAGTACTTC. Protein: CASSSRGYQETQYF.

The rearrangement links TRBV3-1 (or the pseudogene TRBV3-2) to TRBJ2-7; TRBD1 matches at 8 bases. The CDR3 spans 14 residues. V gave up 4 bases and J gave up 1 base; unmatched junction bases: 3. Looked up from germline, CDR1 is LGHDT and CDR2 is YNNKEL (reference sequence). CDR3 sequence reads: CASSPRQGSYEQYF. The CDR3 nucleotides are TGTGCCAGCAGCCCGCGACAGGGGTCCTACGAGCAGTACTTC.

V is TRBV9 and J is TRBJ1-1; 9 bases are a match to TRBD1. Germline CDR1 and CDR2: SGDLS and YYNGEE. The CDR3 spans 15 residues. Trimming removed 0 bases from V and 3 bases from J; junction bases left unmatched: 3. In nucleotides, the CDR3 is TGTGCCAGCAGCGTAGATGACAGGGGGTACACTGAAGCTTTCTTT. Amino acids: CASSVDDRGYTEAFF.

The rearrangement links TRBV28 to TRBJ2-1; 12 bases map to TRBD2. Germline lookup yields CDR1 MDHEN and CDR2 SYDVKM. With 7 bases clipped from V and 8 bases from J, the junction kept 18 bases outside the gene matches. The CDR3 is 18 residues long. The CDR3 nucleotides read TGTGCCAGCAACCCCCTCTCTGGGCTAGCGGGAGGGGCAGATGAGCAGTTCTTC. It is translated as CASNPLSGLAGGADEQFF.

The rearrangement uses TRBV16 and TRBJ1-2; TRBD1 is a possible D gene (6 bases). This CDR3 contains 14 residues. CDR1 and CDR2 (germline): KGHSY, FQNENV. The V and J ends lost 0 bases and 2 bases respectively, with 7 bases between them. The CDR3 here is CASSQSTGNYGYTF. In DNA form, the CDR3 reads TGTGCCAGCAGCCAATCCACAGGGAACTATGGCTACACCTTC.

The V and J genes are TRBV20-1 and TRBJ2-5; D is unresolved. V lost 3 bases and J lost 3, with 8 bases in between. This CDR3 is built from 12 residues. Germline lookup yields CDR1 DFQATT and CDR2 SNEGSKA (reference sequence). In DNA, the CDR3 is TGCAGTGCTAGTTTTATTGAAGAGACCCAGTACTTC. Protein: CSASFIEETQYF.

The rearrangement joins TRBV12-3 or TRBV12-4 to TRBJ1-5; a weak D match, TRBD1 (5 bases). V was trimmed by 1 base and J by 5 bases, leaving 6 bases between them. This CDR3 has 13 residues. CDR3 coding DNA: TGTGCCAGCAGTTTAGGGGGCTATCAGCCCCAGCATTTT. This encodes CASSLGGYQPQHF.

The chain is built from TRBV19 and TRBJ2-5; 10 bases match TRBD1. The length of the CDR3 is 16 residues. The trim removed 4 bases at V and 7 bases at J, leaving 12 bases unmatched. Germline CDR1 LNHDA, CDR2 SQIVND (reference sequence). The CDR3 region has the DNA TGTGCCAGTAGTACCATCGACAGGGGGCGCGTTGGGACCCAGTACTTC. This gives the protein CASSTIDRGRVGTQYF.

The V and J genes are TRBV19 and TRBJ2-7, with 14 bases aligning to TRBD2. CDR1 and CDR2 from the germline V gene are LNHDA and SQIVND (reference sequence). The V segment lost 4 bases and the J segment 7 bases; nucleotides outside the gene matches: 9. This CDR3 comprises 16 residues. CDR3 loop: CASSKPGLAGVREQYF. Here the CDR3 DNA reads TGTGCCAGTAGTAAACCGGGACTAGCGGGAGTGAGGGAGCAGTACTTC.

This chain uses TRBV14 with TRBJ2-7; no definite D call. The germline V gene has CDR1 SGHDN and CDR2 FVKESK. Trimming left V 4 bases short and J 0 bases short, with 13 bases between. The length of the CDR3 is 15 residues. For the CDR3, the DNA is TGTGCCAGCAGCCGACACTCCCAGAGCTCCTACGAGCAGTACTTC. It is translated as CASSRHSQSSYEQYF.

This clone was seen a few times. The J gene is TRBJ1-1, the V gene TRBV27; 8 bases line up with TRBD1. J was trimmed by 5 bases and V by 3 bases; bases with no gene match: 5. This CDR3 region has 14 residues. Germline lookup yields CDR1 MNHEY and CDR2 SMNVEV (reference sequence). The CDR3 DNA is TGTGCCAGCAGTTTTATACAGGGGGAGACTGAAGCTTTCTTT. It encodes CASSFIQGETEAFF.

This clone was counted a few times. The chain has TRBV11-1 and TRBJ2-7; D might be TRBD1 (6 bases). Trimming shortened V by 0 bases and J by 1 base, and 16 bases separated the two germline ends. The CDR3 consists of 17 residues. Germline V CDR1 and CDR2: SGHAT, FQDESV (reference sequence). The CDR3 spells CASSLAVSGHQSYEQYF. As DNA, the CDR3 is TGTGCCAGCAGCTTAGCTGTATCGGGACACCAGTCCTACGAGCAGTACTTC.

CDR3 nucleotides: TGTGCCAGCCGAGGGGAGGGCAATCAGCCCCAGCATTTT. Amino acid sequence: CASRGEGNQPQHF. J is TRBJ1-5 and V is TRBV2, with TRBD1 as a possible D gene (5 bases). In germline, CDR1 is SNHLY, CDR2 FYNNEI. Trimming took 8 bases from V and 2 from J, leaving 10 bases between them. The CDR3 contains 13 residues.

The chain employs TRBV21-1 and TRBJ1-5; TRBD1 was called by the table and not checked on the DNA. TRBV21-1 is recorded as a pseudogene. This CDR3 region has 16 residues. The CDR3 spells CASSKEADRDNQPQHF. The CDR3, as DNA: TGTGCCAGCAGCAAAGAGGCCGACAGAGACAATCAGCCCCAGCATTTT.

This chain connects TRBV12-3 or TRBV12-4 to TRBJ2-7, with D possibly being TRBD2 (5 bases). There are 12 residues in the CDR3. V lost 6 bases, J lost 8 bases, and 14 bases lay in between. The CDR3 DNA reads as TGTGCCAGCAGGGACTCAGCTAGGCAGCAGTACTTC. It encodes CASRDSARQQYF.

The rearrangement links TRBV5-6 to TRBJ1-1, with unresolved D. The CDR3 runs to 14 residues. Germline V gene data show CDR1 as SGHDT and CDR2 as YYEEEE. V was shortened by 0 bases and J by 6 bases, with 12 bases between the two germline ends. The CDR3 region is CASSLGSGFAEAFF. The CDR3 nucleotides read TGTGCCAGCAGCTTGGGTTCTGGCTTCGCTGAAGCTTTCTTT.

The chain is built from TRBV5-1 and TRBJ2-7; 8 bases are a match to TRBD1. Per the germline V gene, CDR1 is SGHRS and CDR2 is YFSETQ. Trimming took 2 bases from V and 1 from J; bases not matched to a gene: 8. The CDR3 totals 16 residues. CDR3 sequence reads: CASSLNVGTGSYEQYF. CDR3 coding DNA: TGCGCCAGCAGCTTAAACGTTGGGACAGGATCCTACGAGCAGTACTTC.

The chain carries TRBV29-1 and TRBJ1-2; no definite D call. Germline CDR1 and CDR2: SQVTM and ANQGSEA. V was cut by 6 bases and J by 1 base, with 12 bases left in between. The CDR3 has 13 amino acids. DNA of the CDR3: TGCAGCGTCCCCGGGAGGCTTAACTATGGCTACACCTTC. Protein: CSVPGRLNYGYTF. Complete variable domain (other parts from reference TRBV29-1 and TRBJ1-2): SAVISQKPSRDICQRGTSLTIQCQVDSQVTMMFWYRQQPGQSLTLIATANQGSEATYESGFVIDKFPISRPNLTFSTLTVSNMSPEDSSIYLCSVPGRLNYGYTFGSGTRLTVV.

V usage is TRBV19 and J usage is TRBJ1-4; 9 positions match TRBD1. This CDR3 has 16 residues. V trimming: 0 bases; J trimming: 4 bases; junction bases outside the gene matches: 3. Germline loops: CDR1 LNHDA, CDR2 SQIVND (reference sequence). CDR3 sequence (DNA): TGTGCCAGTAGTATAGACGGACAGGGGCTTAATGAAAAACTGTTTTTT. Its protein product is CASSIDGQGLNEKLFF.

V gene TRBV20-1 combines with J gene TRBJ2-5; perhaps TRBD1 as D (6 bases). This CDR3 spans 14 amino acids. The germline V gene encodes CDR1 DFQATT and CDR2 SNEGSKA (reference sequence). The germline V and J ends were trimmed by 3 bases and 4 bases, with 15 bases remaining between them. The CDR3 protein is CSASLGAFRETQYF. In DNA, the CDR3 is TGCAGTGCTAGTTTGGGGGCATTTCGAGAGACCCAGTACTTC.

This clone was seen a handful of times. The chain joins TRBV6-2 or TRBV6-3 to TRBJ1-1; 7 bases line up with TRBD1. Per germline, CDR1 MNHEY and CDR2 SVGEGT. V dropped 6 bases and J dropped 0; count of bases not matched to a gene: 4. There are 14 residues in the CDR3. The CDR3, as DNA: TGTGCCAGCAGCCGGGACAGAGTGAACACTGAAGCTTTCTTT. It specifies CASSRDRVNTEAFF.

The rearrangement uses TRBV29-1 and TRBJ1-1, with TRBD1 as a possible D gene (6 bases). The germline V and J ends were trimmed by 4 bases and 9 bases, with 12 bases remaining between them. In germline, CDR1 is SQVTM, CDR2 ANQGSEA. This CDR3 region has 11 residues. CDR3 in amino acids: CSVGWDNKAFF. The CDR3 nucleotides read TGCAGCGTTGGATGGGACAACAAAGCTTTCTTT. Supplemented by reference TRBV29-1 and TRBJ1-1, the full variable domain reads SAVISQKPSRDICQRGTSLTIQCQVDSQVTMMFWYRQQPGQSLTLIATANQGSEATYESGFVIDKFPISRPNLTFSTLTVSNMSPEDSSIYLCSVGWDNKAFFGQGTRLTVV.

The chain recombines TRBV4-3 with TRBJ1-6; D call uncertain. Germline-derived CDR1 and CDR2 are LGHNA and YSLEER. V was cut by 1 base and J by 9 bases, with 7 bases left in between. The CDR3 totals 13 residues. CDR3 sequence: CASSQVRGSPLHF. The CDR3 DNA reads TGCGCCAGCAGCCAAGTACGCGGTTCACCCCTCCACTTT.

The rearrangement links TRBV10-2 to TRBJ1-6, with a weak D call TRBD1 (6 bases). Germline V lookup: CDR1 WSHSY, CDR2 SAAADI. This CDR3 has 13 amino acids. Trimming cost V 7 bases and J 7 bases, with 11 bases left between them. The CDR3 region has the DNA TGCGCCAGCAAGGGGGAAGAAAATTCACCCCTCCACTTT. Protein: CASKGEENSPLHF.

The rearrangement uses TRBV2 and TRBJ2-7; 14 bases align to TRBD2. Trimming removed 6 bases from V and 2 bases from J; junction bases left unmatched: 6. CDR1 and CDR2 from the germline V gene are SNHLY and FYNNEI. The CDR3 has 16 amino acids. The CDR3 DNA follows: TGTGCCAGCAGGGGACTAGCGGGAGTCCCCACCTACGAGCAGTACTTC. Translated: CASRGLAGVPTYEQYF.

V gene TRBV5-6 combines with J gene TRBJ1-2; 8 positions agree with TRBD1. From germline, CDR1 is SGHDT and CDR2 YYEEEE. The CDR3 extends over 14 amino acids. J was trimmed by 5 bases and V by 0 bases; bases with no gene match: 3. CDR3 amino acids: CASSLGGTGYGYTF. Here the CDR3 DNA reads TGTGCCAGCAGCTTGGGGGGGACAGGATATGGCTACACCTTC.